Below, 22 T cell receptor beta chains from the same sample are listed, as sequenced in a study of cytomegalovirus exposure and HLA in healthy donors. PCR employed 60 Vbeta and 13 Jbeta primers. Assay used: immunoSEQ multiplex PCR; TCRdb lists only in-frame clones, some missing. The table has around 120,000 clones, around three quarters seen once. The source material was PBMCs. Receptors originate from a man aged 25-45 years in good health and CMV-seropositive.

V usage is TRBV2 and J usage is TRBJ2-1; 11 bases fit TRBD2. CDR3 length equals 12 residues. The V gene end was trimmed by 6 bases and the J gene end by 15 bases; junction bases not matched to a gene: 7. The germline gives CDR1 SNHLY, CDR2 FYNNEI. The CDR3 nucleotides read TGTGCCAGCAGCCTAGCGGGAGGTAATCCGTTCTTC. It is translated as CASSLAGGNPFF.

The V call is TRBV27, the J call TRBJ1-2; tentative D call: TRBD1 (6 bases). V gave up 8 bases and J gave up 11 bases, with 24 bases separating them. CDR3 length: 14 amino acids. The germline V gene has CDR1 MNHEY and CDR2 SMNVEV (reference sequence). The CDR3 coding sequence is TGTGCCAGCGGCCTCAGGGAGGGGGATCTGTGGTACACCTTC. Protein sequence: CASGLREGDLWYTF.

This clone has more than one count but fewer than ten. This sequence joins TRBV7-2 and TRBJ1-2; no definite D call. CDR1 is SGHTA and CDR2 is FQGNSA in the germline V gene. V was clipped by 1 base and J by 5 bases, with 8 bases between them. This CDR3 is built from 13 residues. CDR3 region: CASSLVLGYGYTF. The CDR3 region has the DNA TGTGCCAGCAGCTTAGTACTAGGGTATGGCTACACCTTC.

The V call is TRBV10-3, the J call TRBJ1-1; D is perhaps TRBD1 (6 bases). Germline-derived CDR1 and CDR2 are ENHRY and SYGVKD. V was trimmed by 6 bases and J by 0 bases, leaving 8 bases between them. The CDR3 totals 13 residues. DNA of the CDR3: TGTGCCATCAGCAGACAGGTGAACACTGAAGCTTTCTTT. Its translation is CAISRQVNTEAFF.

V usage is TRBV7-9 and J usage is TRBJ2-5, with 9 bases fitting TRBD2. V was clipped by 4 bases and J by 5 bases; unmatched bases: 20. The CDR3 has 19 amino acids. Per the germline V gene, CDR1 is SEHNR and CDR2 is FQNEAQ (reference sequence). CDR3 loop: CASSSPGGLAGRLRETQYF. CDR3 coding DNA: TGTGCCAGCAGCTCCCCGGGTGGCCTAGCGGGACGGTTACGGGAGACCCAGTACTTC.

The gene calls are TRBV7-9 and TRBJ2-7; no clear D. This CDR3 is 16 amino acids long. Germline V lookup: CDR1 SEHNR, CDR2 FQNEAQ (reference sequence). V was clipped by 4 bases and J by 2 bases, with 18 bases between them. The CDR3, as DNA: TGTGCCAGCAGCTCCGGCCTCGGGTCACTCCCCTACGAGCAGTACTTC. It is translated as CASSSGLGSLPYEQYF.

V is TRBV5-8 and J is TRBJ1-4; no definite D call. Germline V gene sequence: CDR1 SGHTS, CDR2 YDEGEE. V was pared by 0 bases and J by 13 bases, with 7 bases between. This CDR3 has 11 amino acids. CDR3 nucleotide sequence: TGTGCCAGCAGCTTGGCCAGGCGACTGTTTTTT. Encoded protein: CASSLARRLFF.

This chain connects TRBV7-9 to TRBJ2-7; 9 nucleotides line up with TRBD2. The CDR3 length is 14 residues. The germline CDR1 and CDR2 sequences are SEHNR and FQNEAQ (reference sequence). V lost 5 bases to trimming and J lost 0 bases; unmatched junction nucleotides: 2. In nucleotides, the CDR3 is TGTGCCAGCAGCCCGACTAGCGGCTCCTACGAGCAGTACTTC. This translates into CASSPTSGSYEQYF. The full variable domain, with the rest looked up from reference TRBV7-9 and TRBJ2-7, is DTGVSQNPRHKITKRGQNVTFRCDPISEHNRLYWYRQTLGQGPEFLTYFQNEAQLEKSRLLSDRFSAERPKGSFSTLEIQRTEQGDSAMYLCASSPTSGSYEQYFGPGTRLTVT.

The chain couples TRBV19 to TRBJ1-2, with 8 positions matching TRBD1. V shed 1 base and J 7 bases; nucleotides not matched to a gene: 14. Germline V gene data show CDR1 as LNHDA and CDR2 as SQIVND (reference sequence). The CDR3 extends over 17 amino acids. CDR3 nucleotides: TGTGCCAGTAGTATAGTAGGCCAGGGGGCGCTGACGGTTGGCTACACCTTC. Its protein is CASSIVGQGALTVGYTF.

CDR3 sequence (DNA): TGCGCCAGCAGCTTGGTGCTTACAGCCAATGAGCAGTTCTTC. Amino acids: CASSLVLTANEQFF. V is TRBV5-1 and J is TRBJ2-1; D is uncertain. The V end was cut by 0 bases, the J end by 6 bases, with 10 bases between. The CDR3 has 14 residues. Germline CDR1 SGHRS, CDR2 YFSETQ.

This chain links TRBV4-2 with TRBJ2-5, with TRBD2 matching 16 bases. Germline V CDR1 and CDR2: LGHNA, YNFKEQ. The CDR3 extends over 18 amino acids. V lost 4 bases and J lost 2; bases outside the gene matches: 7. CDR3 amino acids: CASSPGTSGGVGQETQYF. The CDR3 DNA reads as TGTGCCAGCAGCCCGGGGACTAGCGGGGGGGTCGGACAAGAGACCCAGTACTTC.

The rearrangement links TRBV27 to TRBJ1-5; a possible D gene is TRBD1 (5 bases). The CDR3 covers 13 residues. Germline CDR1 is MNHEY and CDR2 is SMNVEV (reference sequence). Trimming cost V 5 bases and J 7 bases, with 12 bases left between them. CDR3 loop: CASSIGAKQPQHF. The DNA of the CDR3 is TGTGCCAGCAGTATTGGGGCAAAACAGCCCCAGCATTTT.

The J gene is TRBJ2-1, the V gene TRBV5-1; TRBD2 aligns across 10 bases. The germline V gene encodes CDR1 SGHRS and CDR2 YFSETQ. This CDR3 spans 14 amino acids. The V and J ends lost 2 bases and 5 bases, in that order; junction bases with no gene match: 1. The CDR3 region is CASSFLAGDNEQFF. CDR3 bases: TGCGCCAGCAGCTTCCTAGCGGGGGACAATGAGCAGTTCTTC.

The chain recombines TRBV9 with TRBJ2-5, with 12 positions matching TRBD2. The germline V gene encodes CDR1 SGDLS and CDR2 YYNGEE. Trimming cost V 3 bases and J 5 bases; bases outside gene matches: 8. This CDR3 is built from 16 residues. This CDR3 is CASSETSGGFGETQYF. As DNA, the CDR3 is TGTGCCAGCAGCGAAACTAGCGGGGGGTTTGGGGAGACCCAGTACTTC.

The chain employs TRBV6-4 and TRBJ2-4, with a weak D call TRBD1 (5 bases). Germline lookup yields CDR1 MRHNA and CDR2 SNTAGT. V gave up 8 bases and J gave up 2 bases, with 16 bases separating them. CDR3 length: 15 residues. The CDR3 reads CASVYLQGTKNIQYF. The CDR3 DNA sequence: TGTGCCAGCGTATACCTTCAGGGAACCAAAAACATTCAGTACTTC.

The gene calls are TRBV4-2 and TRBJ2-1, with a tentative D call TRBD1 (6 bases). Germline CDR1 LGHNA, CDR2 YNFKEQ. The CDR3 is made up of 16 amino acids. Trimming cost V 3 bases and J 5 bases, with 17 bases left between them. The CDR3 nucleotides are TGTGCCAGCAGCCATGGATTCGGACAGTCGCACAATGAGCAGTTCTTC. It encodes CASSHGFGQSHNEQFF.

The chain joins TRBV7-2 to TRBJ2-3, with D tentatively TRBD2 (5 bases). The CDR3 runs to 17 residues. V was shortened by 6 bases and J by 4 bases, with 23 bases between the two germline ends. Germline CDR1 reads SGHTA; CDR2 reads FQGNSA. CDR3 region: CASSHQGGPGIADTQYF. The CDR3, as DNA: TGTGCCAGCAGTCATCAAGGCGGGCCGGGGATCGCAGATACGCAGTATTTT.

The chain carries TRBV2 and TRBJ2-2, with 12 bases identical to TRBD1. V trimming: 10 bases; J trimming: 4 bases; junction bases outside the gene matches: 7. Germline V gene data show CDR1 as SNHLY and CDR2 as FYNNEI. This CDR3 comprises 15 residues. Here the CDR3 reads CAISRDRGRTGELFF. The CDR3 nucleotides are TGTGCCATCTCTCGGGACAGGGGGCGCACCGGGGAGCTGTTTTTT.

This clone was seen only once. The chain uses TRBV2 and TRBJ2-1, with a tentative D call TRBD1 (6 bases). The CDR3 is 16 residues long. Germline CDR1 reads SNHLY; CDR2 reads FYNNEI. The ends were cut back, 3 bases at V and 0 bases at J, with 12 bases in the middle. CDR3 coding DNA: TGTGCCAGCAGTGAGGGACACCCGAGCTCCTACAATGAGCAGTTCTTC. This gives the protein CASSEGHPSSYNEQFF.

The chain recombines TRBV5-5 with TRBJ1-2, with 9 bases identical to TRBD1. This CDR3 has 15 residues. Germline trimming cut 0 bases from V and 1 base from J; bases unmatched to any gene: 1. CDR1 and CDR2 (germline): SGHKS, YYEKEE (reference sequence). The CDR3 protein is CASSLEGQGNYGYTF. The CDR3 DNA reads as TGTGCCAGCAGCTTGGAGGGACAGGGTAACTATGGCTACACCTTC.

The rearrangement joins TRBV7-6 to TRBJ1-5; 9 positions agree with TRBD1. The V and J ends lost 4 bases and 10 bases, in that order; junction bases with no gene match: 8. CDR1 is SGHVS and CDR2 is FNYEAQ in the germline V gene. There are 14 residues in the CDR3. The CDR3 reads CASSSGQGIDPQHF. The DNA for the CDR3 is TGTGCCAGCAGCTCGGGACAGGGTATAGACCCCCAGCATTTT. The full variable domain, in which reference TRBV7-6 and TRBJ1-5 provide the parts outside the CDR3, is GAGVSQSPRYKVTKRGQDVALRCDPISGHVSLYWYRQALGQGPEFLTYFNYEAQQDKSGLPNDRFSAERPEGSISTLTIQRTEQRDSAMYRCASSSGQGIDPQHFGDGTRLSIL.

The chain couples TRBV5-4 to TRBJ2-6; 10 bases map to TRBD1. CDR3 length equals 16 residues. Trimming at V came to 4 bases and at J to 2 bases, leaving 3 bases not matched to a gene. Per the germline V gene, CDR1 is SGHNT and CDR2 is YYREEE (reference sequence). CDR3 bases: TGTGCCAGCAGCACCGGGACAGGGGCTGGGGCCAACGTCCTGACTTTC. The encoded protein is CASSTGTGAGANVLTF.